Shown below are 18 T cell receptor beta chains from a single sample sequenced in a study of blood T cell repertoires in COVID-19. Data came from immunoSEQ multiplex PCR; TCRdb stores just in-frame clones and leaves some out. This table has roughly 340,000 clones, 85% to 90% appearing once. The sample taken for sequencing was peripheral blood. The receptors shown here come from an older woman with COVID-19, enrolled during active disease.

The rearrangement uses TRBV19 and TRBJ2-2, with a tentative D call TRBD1 (6 bases). V was trimmed by 11 bases and J by 0 bases, leaving 19 bases between them. Germline CDR1 LNHDA, CDR2 SQIVND (reference sequence). The CDR3 has 16 residues. The CDR3 DNA reads TGTGCCCGTCAAGTTAGGGGGAAGGCGAACACCGGGGAGCTGTTTTTT. It yields the protein CARQVRGKANTGELFF. The variable domain in full, with the rest retrieved from reference TRBV19 and TRBJ2-2, is DGGITQSPKYLFRKEGQNVTLSCEQNLNHDAMYWYRQDPGQGLRLIYYSQIVNDFQKGDIAEGYSVSREKKESFPLTVTSAQKNPTAFYLCARQVRGKANTGELFFGEGSRLTVL.

The chain recombines TRBV14 with TRBJ1-2; D unclear. Germline values: CDR1 SGHDN, CDR2 FVKESK. V was clipped by 0 bases and J by 8 bases, with 10 bases between them. The CDR3 loop spans 13 amino acids. The CDR3 loop reads CASSQDSVKGYTF. The CDR3 coding sequence is TGTGCCAGCAGCCAAGATTCTGTAAAAGGCTACACCTTC.

The rearrangement joins TRBV13 to TRBJ1-5; D not certain. Trimming left V 0 bases short and J 4 bases short, with 10 bases between. Germline CDR1 and CDR2: PRHDT and FYEKMQ (reference sequence). CDR3 length equals 15 residues. The chain's CDR3 is CASSLGRAPNQPQHF. The CDR3 DNA reads TGTGCCAGCAGCTTAGGGAGGGCCCCAAATCAGCCCCAGCATTTT.

V gene TRBV5-1 combines with J gene TRBJ2-1; the D gene is possibly TRBD1 (6 bases). The CDR3 sequence is 14 residues long. With 1 base removed from V and 7 bases from J, the gap between germline ends came to 12 bases. CDR1 SGHRS and CDR2 YFSETQ come from the germline V gene. The CDR3 coding sequence is TGCGCCAGCAGCTTGTGGGGGACATTGAATGAGCAGTTCTTC. Translating it yields CASSLWGTLNEQFF. Drawing the rest from reference TRBV5-1 and TRBJ2-1, the complete variable domain is KAGVTQTPRYLIKTRGQQVTLSCSPISGHRSVSWYQQTPGQGLQFLFEYFSETQRNKGNFPGRFSGRQFSNSRSEMNVSTLELGDSALYLCASSLWGTLNEQFFGPGTRLTVL.

The genes are TRBV2 and TRBJ1-1; the D gene is possibly TRBD1 (5 bases). Trimming cost V 8 bases and J 0 bases, with 13 bases left between them. This CDR3 region has 14 residues. Germline lookup yields CDR1 SNHLY and CDR2 FYNNEI. This CDR3 is CASRPRGMNTEAFF. CDR3 DNA: TGTGCCAGCCGGCCGCGGGGCATGAACACTGAAGCTTTCTTT.

The V and J genes are TRBV20-1 and TRBJ2-7, with D possibly being TRBD1 (5 bases). Germline V CDR1 and CDR2: DFQATT, SNEGSKA (reference sequence). Trimming pared 3 bases from V and 0 bases from J, leaving 9 bases between. The CDR3 runs to 13 residues. The CDR3 region has the DNA TGCAGTGCTAGTACAGGCAGCTCCTACGAGCAGTACTTC. Protein: CSASTGSSYEQYF.

The chain uses TRBV11-2 and TRBJ2-7, with D hard to call. V was trimmed by 2 bases and J by 3 bases, leaving 14 bases between them. The germline V gene has CDR1 SGHAT and CDR2 FQNNGV. The CDR3 has 15 residues. In nucleotides, the CDR3 is TGTGCCAGCAGCTTAAGTCTGGGCCAAAGCTACGAGCAGTACTTC. Its protein is CASSLSLGQSYEQYF.

The genes are TRBV5-6 and TRBJ2-7; 8 nucleotides agree with TRBD1. The germline V gene encodes CDR1 SGHDT and CDR2 YYEEEE. With V trimmed by 4 bases and J by 0 bases, 6 bases remained unmatched. The CDR3 totals 15 residues. CDR3 sequence (DNA): TGTGCCAGCAGCCTGGACAGGGTGGGCTCCTACGAGCAGTACTTC. As protein: CASSLDRVGSYEQYF.

In this sample, this clone turned up a few times. This sequence joins TRBV5-6 and TRBJ2-2, with 7 bases matching TRBD1. The junction had 8 bases not matched to a gene; V was cut back by 3 bases and J by 0 bases. Per the germline V gene, CDR1 is SGHDT and CDR2 is YYEEEE. The CDR3 is 17 amino acids. CDR3 sequence: CASSSSPGQSNTGELFF. In DNA, the CDR3 is TGTGCCAGCAGCTCTAGCCCGGGACAGTCGAACACCGGGGAGCTGTTTTTT.

The chain couples TRBV24-1 to TRBJ2-5; 12 nucleotides align to TRBD2. V lost 3 bases, J lost 4 bases, and 5 bases stayed unmatched. The CDR3 covers 16 residues. Germline CDR1 reads KGHDR; CDR2 reads SFDVKD. CDR3 sequence (DNA): TGTGCCACCAGTGATATGACTAGCGGGGGTTTAGAGACCCAGTACTTC. Its translation: CATSDMTSGGLETQYF.

The chain uses TRBV19 and TRBJ1-5; D uncertain. The CDR3 extends over 12 amino acids. CDR1 is LNHDA and CDR2 is SQIVND in the germline V gene (reference sequence). V was cut by 7 bases and J by 9 bases, with 13 bases left in between. CDR3 DNA: TGTGCCAGTACCCATATGGGAGGGCCCCAGCATTTT. Translating gives CASTHMGGPQHF.

V is TRBV20-1 and J is TRBJ2-2; 11 bases map to TRBD2. There are 15 residues in the CDR3. After removal of 3 bases from V and 6 bases from J, the junction contained 6 bases not matched to a gene. CDR1 is DFQATT, CDR2 SNEGSKA, per germline (reference sequence). CDR3 bases: TGCAGTGCTAGTGGGCTAGCGGGGGGTGCCGGGGAGCTGTTTTTT. Translation gives CSASGLAGGAGELFF.

The chain is built from TRBV6-4 and TRBJ2-1, with 7 bases aligning to TRBD2. This CDR3 is built from 15 residues. Germline lookup yields CDR1 MRHNA and CDR2 SNTAGT. V was clipped by 6 bases and J by 4 bases; unmatched bases: 9. Here the CDR3 DNA reads TGTGCCAGCAGCGCCATCTGGGGGGGTTACAATGAGCAGTTCTTC. Protein product: CASSAIWGGYNEQFF.

The V gene is TRBV7-2, the J gene TRBJ1-1; D is unresolved. The CDR3 loop spans 15 amino acids. Germline V lookup: CDR1 SGHTA, CDR2 FQGNSA. Trimming removed 1 base from V and 5 bases from J, with 14 bases in between. The CDR3 reads CASSLGRAPGTEAFF. The CDR3 DNA sequence: TGTGCCAGCAGCTTAGGGCGGGCTCCGGGTACTGAAGCTTTCTTT. Complete variable domain (other parts from reference TRBV7-2 and TRBJ1-1): GAGVSQSPSNKVTEKGKDVELRCDPISGHTALYWYRQSLGQGLEFLIYFQGNSAPDKSGLPSDRFSAERTGGSVSTLTIQRTQQEDSAVYLCASSLGRAPGTEAFFGQGTRLTVV.

V is TRBV3-1 (or the pseudogene TRBV3-2) and J is TRBJ1-2; unclear D gene. The germline V gene encodes CDR1 LGHDT and CDR2 YNNKEL (reference sequence). The CDR3 runs 14 residues. V was shortened by 0 bases and J by 8 bases, with 13 bases between the two germline ends. The CDR3 loop reads CASSQESGIRGYTF. CDR3 sequence (DNA): TGTGCCAGCAGCCAAGAATCGGGGATAAGGGGCTACACCTTC.

The chain recombines TRBV2 with TRBJ1-6; D remains unclear. The CDR3 is 14 amino acids. V lost 8 bases to trimming and J lost 9 bases, with 17 bases between them. Germline values: CDR1 SNHLY, CDR2 FYNNEI. Here the CDR3 DNA reads TGTGCCAGCGTCCGGGAGCATTTGAGTTCACCCCTCCACTTT. Translating it yields CASVREHLSSPLHF.

The genes are TRBV12-3 or TRBV12-4 and TRBJ1-2, with 9 positions matching TRBD1. The CDR3 is 13 residues long. Trimming cost V 6 bases and J 8 bases; bases outside gene matches: 7. Written as DNA, the CDR3 is TGTGCCAGCAGCCGAAGGACAGGGGAAGGCTACACCTTC. This translates into CASSRRTGEGYTF.

Comments on this clone: Germline is not matched at one junction end, which may reflect a read error. The chain combines TRBV11-2 with TRBJ2-1; D is possibly TRBD2 (5 bases). This CDR3 is 16 amino acids long. The germline V gene encodes CDR1 SGHAT and CDR2 FQNNGV. The CDR3 DNA is TGTGCCAGCAGCTTTCAATTTAGCGTTTCCTCCAATGAGCAGTTCTTC. Its protein product is CASSFQFSVSSNEQFF.